This T cell receptor beta chain is drawn from a study of blood T cell repertoires in COVID-19. Across the study: Sample material is recorded as cDNA or gDNA derived from T cells, B-cell-depleted T cells, or PBMCs.

Losses at the gene ends were 3 bases for V and 4 bases for J; bases not matched to a gene: 4. The CDR3 extends over 15 amino acids. Germline CDR1 SGHAT, CDR2 FQNNGV. Per the study methods: By means of reference gene primer amplification, nucleated cell counts were estimated. Repertoires were generated with immunoSEQ multiplex PCR, while TCRdb's copy carries only in-frame clones and drops some. V and J calls and clone size are given by that table; D and trimming were obtained from the DNA. The data show 64,000 or so clones, approximately 80% seen once. This TCR was sampled from a man older than 75 with acute or convalescent COVID-19. V is TRBV11-2 and J is TRBJ2-1, with 9 nucleotides matching TRBD2. Sequences were obtained from peripheral blood. CDR3 bases: TGTGCCAGCAGCTTTGGCAGCGGGGGGTACAATGAGCAGTTCTTC. Amino acids: CASSFGSGGYNEQFF.